These T cell receptor beta chains were read from a single sample in a study of T cell responses to AZD1222 COVID-19 vaccine. Data came from immunoSEQ multiplex PCR; TCRdb stores just in-frame clones and leaves some out. Among around 110,000 clones listed, 87% were seen once. This specimen consisted of peripheral blood, obtained on day 0 of AZD1222 vaccination. These receptors all stem from an adult in good health. The CDR3 runs from the conserved cysteine through the conserved F or W. The D gene is left open where the match is weak. Size is omitted from some rows. Given values are once, few, many or a class for expanded clones.

d_call j_call clone_size v_call cdr3_aa cdr3_nt
- TRBJ2-7 - TRBV28 CASRDLHPPFEQYF TGTGCCAGCAGAGATTTACACCCCCCGTTCGAGCAGTACTTC
- TRBJ2-7 - TRBV7-8 CASGWNSYEQYF TGTGCCAGCGGATGGAACTCCTACGAGCAGTACTTC
TRBD2 TRBJ2-1 - TRBV27 CASSSGTASGQYNEQFF TGTGCCAGCAGTTCCGGTACGGCTAGCGGGCAATACAATGAGCAGTTCTTC
- TRBJ2-5 - TRBV4-1 CASSQEFTYIETQYF TGCGCCAGCAGCCAAGAGTTCACATACATAGAGACCCAGTACTTC
- TRBJ1-6 - TRBV7-8 CASSLTGVSSYNSPLHF TGTGCCAGCAGCTTGACAGGCGTAAGCTCCTATAATTCACCCCTCCACTTT
TRBD2 TRBJ2-3 - TRBV9 CASSPEVGGSTDTQYF TGTGCCAGCAGCCCCGAAGTCGGGGGGAGCACAGATACGCAGTATTTT
- TRBJ1-1 - TRBV28 CASSFGSGTEAFF TGTGCCAGCAGTTTCGGCTCGGGCACTGAAGCTTTCTTT
TRBD1 TRBJ2-1 - TRBV19 CASTPTGFSSYNEQFF TGTGCCAGTACCCCGACAGGGTTCAGCTCCTACAATGAGCAGTTCTTC
- TRBJ1-3 - TRBV6-5 CASLPSGNTIYF TGTGCCAGCTTACCCTCTGGAAACACCATATATTTT
TRBD1 TRBJ2-6 - TRBV3-1/TRBV3-2 CASRSGLRGQGYLGANVLTF TGTGCCAGCCGCTCCGGCCTCCGGGGACAGGGATATCTAGGGGCCAACGTCCTGACTTTC
- TRBJ2-1 - TRBV19 CASSIQGPGSSYNEQFF TGTGCCAGTAGTATCCAGGGTCCGGGAAGCTCCTACAATGAGCAGTTCTTC
- TRBJ2-1 - TRBV5-1 CASSLIGDSSGLNEQFF TGCGCCAGCAGCTTGATAGGTGATTCGTCCGGCCTCAATGAGCAGTTCTTC
- TRBJ1-2 - TRBV20-1 CSVDSYGYTF TGCAGTGTAGACAGCTATGGCTACACCTTC
TRBD2 TRBJ2-3 - TRBV19 CASSIFGTSATDTQYF TGTGCCAGTAGTATTTTCGGGACTAGCGCCACAGATACGCAGTATTTT
- TRBJ1-5 - TRBV4-1 CASSQPRSNQPQHF TGCGCCAGCAGCCAACCTAGGAGCAATCAGCCCCAGCATTTT
- TRBJ1-6 once TRBV7-9 CASSPEGNSPLHF TGTGCCAGCAGCCCAGAGGGCAATTCACCCCTCCACTTT
- TRBJ1-1 - TRBV9 CASSVESGLATEAFF TGTGCCAGCAGCGTAGAGTCAGGGCTCGCCACTGAAGCTTTCTTT
- TRBJ1-1 - TRBV5-6 CASTSDRNGGTGTEAFF TGTGCCAGCACCTCAGACAGGAATGGGGGAACCGGCACTGAAGCTTTCTTT
- TRBJ1-3 - TRBV28 CASRPGYTTSGNTIYF TGTGCCAGCCGGCCAGGGTACACGACCTCTGGAAACACCATATATTTT
- TRBJ1-4 - TRBV5-1 CASSLALGLEKLFF TGCGCCAGCAGCTTGGCGTTAGGACTGGAAAAACTGTTTTTT
- TRBJ2-4 medium-sized TRBV7-9 CASSSIPPGKNIQYF TGTGCCAGCAGCTCCATACCCCCGGGGAAAAACATTCAGTACTTC
- TRBJ2-1 - TRBV20-1 CSASVHFGDSSYNEQFF TGCAGTGCTAGTGTTCATTTTGGGGATAGCTCCTACAATGAGCAGTTCTTC
- TRBJ1-1 - TRBV9 CASSVVPGGEAFF TGTGCCAGCAGCGTAGTCCCGGGCGGTGAAGCTTTCTTT
- TRBJ1-1 - TRBV19 CASSMGGAYEAFF TGTGCCAGTAGTATGGGAGGGGCGTATGAAGCTTTCTTT
- TRBJ1-6 few TRBV19 CASSPALSSYNSPLHF TGTGCCAGTAGCCCTGCATTGAGCTCCTATAATTCACCCCTCCACTTT
- TRBJ1-2 - TRBV28 CASSSGGGRYGYTF TGTGCCAGCAGCTCCGGTGGGGGGCGGTATGGCTACACCTTC
- TRBJ1-4 - TRBV7-9 CASSPSRGTHIEKLFF TGTGCCAGCAGCCCTAGCCGCGGGACGCACATTGAAAAACTGTTTTTT
- TRBJ2-7 once TRBV7-9 CASSYGQDHEQYF TGTGCCAGCAGTTATGGACAAGACCACGAGCAGTACTTC
- TRBJ1-5 - TRBV27 CASSLGGARQPQHF TGTGCCAGCAGTTTAGGAGGGGCTCGGCAGCCCCAGCATTTT
- TRBJ1-3 - TRBV5-1 CASSHDSASGNTIYF TGCGCCAGCAGCCACGACAGTGCCTCTGGAAACACCATATATTTT
- TRBJ2-3 - TRBV2 CARGETSTDTQYF TGTGCCAGGGGGGAGACCAGCACAGATACGCAGTATTTT
- TRBJ2-7 - TRBV6-5 CASSYSGRGPYEQYF TGTGCCAGCAGTTACTCAGGCAGGGGACCCTACGAGCAGTACTTC
- TRBJ1-1 once TRBV10-2 CASSESDTDNTEAFF TGCGCCAGCAGTGAGTCGGACACAGACAACACTGAAGCTTTCTTT
- TRBJ2-1 - TRBV15 CATSRDSLLPNEQFF TGTGCCACCAGCAGAGATTCACTTTTACCCAATGAGCAGTTCTTC
- TRBJ1-1 - TRBV28 CASSPISGRVGVNTEAFF TGTGCCAGCAGTCCAATAAGTGGTAGGGTAGGGGTGAACACTGAAGCTTTCTTT
- TRBJ1-2 - TRBV12-3/TRBV12-4 CASSLSPRYGYTF TGTGCCAGCAGTTTAAGTCCTCGTTATGGCTACACCTTC
TRBD2 TRBJ2-1 - TRBV5-4 CASRRVTSSINEQFF TGTGCCAGCAGACGAGTGACTAGCTCTATCAATGAGCAGTTCTTC
TRBD1 TRBJ2-7 - TRBV7-8 CASSTDRVYEQYF TGTGCCAGCAGCACCGACAGGGTGTACGAGCAGTACTTC
- TRBJ1-6 - TRBV19 CASSNPSPLHF TGTGCCAGTAGTAATCCCTCACCCCTCCACTTT
TRBD2 TRBJ2-1 - TRBV7-8 CASSLIAGGPSSYNEQFF TGTGCCAGCAGCTTAATAGCGGGGGGGCCCAGCTCCTACAATGAGCAGTTCTTC
- TRBJ1-2 - TRBV9 CASSVDGVSGYTF TGTGCCAGCAGCGTAGATGGTGTTTCTGGCTACACCTTC
- TRBJ2-5 - TRBV28 CASSSNRAADETQYF TGTGCCAGCAGTTCAAATCGGGCCGCTGACGAGACCCAGTACTTC
- TRBJ1-1 few TRBV28 CASSLPGALNTEAFF TGTGCCAGCAGTTTGCCGGGGGCATTGAACACTGAAGCTTTCTTT
- TRBJ1-1 - TRBV12-3/TRBV12-4 CASSGHLNTEAFF TGTGCCAGCAGTGGACATTTGAACACTGAAGCTTTCTTT
TRBD2 TRBJ2-1 - TRBV27 CAIGGGSLPYNEQFF TGTGCCATCGGGGGGGGGAGTCTCCCCTACAATGAGCAGTTCTTC
- TRBJ2-1 - TRBV5-4 CASSLGAGRGYYNEQFF TGTGCCAGCAGCTTGGGGGCCGGCCGGGGTTACTACAATGAGCAGTTCTTC
- TRBJ2-3 - TRBV6-5 CACSRGGKGSDTQYF TGTGCCTGTAGCAGGGGTGGTAAGGGGTCAGATACGCAGTATTTT
TRBD2 TRBJ2-3 - TRBV6-1 CASSEVTWSGISTDTQYF TGTGCCAGCAGTGAAGTGACGTGGAGCGGGATTTCCACAGATACGCAGTATTTT
- TRBJ1-5 - TRBV2 CASSRPLGGSNQPQHF TGTGCCAGCAGTCGCCCCCTCGGGGGGAGCAATCAGCCCCAGCATTTT
- TRBJ2-3 - TRBV7-6 CASSFGQGTDTQYF TGTGCCAGCAGCTTTGGTCAAGGGACAGATACGCAGTATTTT
- TRBJ2-5 - TRBV27 CASSSRLNWTQYF TGTGCCAGCAGTTCACGCTTGAATTGGACCCAGTACTTC
- TRBJ2-3 - TRBV21-1 CASSKDKGGSDTQYF TGTGCCAGCAGCAAAGATAAAGGGGGCTCAGATACGCAGTATTTT
- TRBJ2-1 - TRBV6-5 CASTTSGEQFF TGTGCCAGCACCACTTCGGGTGAGCAGTTCTTC
- TRBJ1-5 once TRBV5-5 CASSLDPGVQPQHF TGTGCCAGCAGCTTGGATCCGGGCGTACAGCCCCAGCATTTT
- TRBJ2-3 - TRBV7-2 CASSLWITKSGDTQYF TGTGCCAGCAGCTTATGGATTACTAAATCGGGGGATACGCAGTATTTT